This T cell receptor beta chain was recorded in a study of Graves' ophthalmopathy and Graves' hyperthyroidism. For repertoire sequencing, the TCR beta CDR3 regions were amplified from RNA transcripts. The workflow started with a first-round RT-PCR run with HTBI primers and then moved on to a second-round multiplex PCR. TCRdb itself ran the multiplex PCR reads through MiXCR, one entry per CDR3 protein. Here the sample spans roughly 500,000 distinct CDR3 sequences, about an eighth being singletons. Patients were excluded if they had other autoimmune diseases or uncontrolled infections, and likewise if pregnancy or lactation applied. General study findings and limits: A 13-signature model separated ophthalmopathy from stable hyperthyroidism, just over 85% sensitivity, roughly 80% specificity.

This clonotype was seen more than once but under ten times. Its matching antigen is unknown. This CDR3 has 16 residues. The trim removed 10 bases at V and 4 bases at J, leaving 14 bases unmatched. Germline CDR1 and CDR2: MNHEY and SVGEGT. The chain uses TRBV6-2 or TRBV6-3 and TRBJ2-2; 8 nucleotides agree with TRBD1. The sequencing sample was made of blood. This receptor was obtained from a woman between 25 and 40 years old with Graves' ophthalmopathy. The CDR3 DNA is TGTGCCACCTCTCGGGTCAGGGGGCAAGGCACCGGGGAGCTGTTTTTT. This encodes CATSRVRGQGTGELFF.